This T cell receptor (beta chain) was sequenced for a study of blood T cell repertoires in COVID-19. Study-level information: T cells, B-cell-depleted T cells, or PBMCs supplied cDNA or gDNA.

Produced via immunoSEQ multiplex PCR; TCRdb's table is partial and in-frame only. The repertoire consists of some 75,000 clones, with around nine tenths occurring once and the leading ten covering around 6%. This CDR3 contains 16 residues. V trimming: 4 bases; J trimming: 0 bases; junction bases outside the gene matches: 6. CDR1 is SGHKS and CDR2 is YYEKEE in the germline V gene (reference sequence). V and J are TRBV5-5 and TRBJ1-5, with 8 positions matching TRBD1. The sample was peripheral blood. The sequence derives from a man older than 75 with COVID-19, enrolled during active disease. This chain's CDR3 is CASSHGTGYSNQPQHF. CDR3 DNA sequence: TGTGCCAGCAGCCATGGGACAGGTTATAGCAATCAGCCCCAGCATTTT. Filled out from reference TRBV5-5 and TRBJ1-5, the complete variable domain reads DAGVTQSPTHLIKTRGQQVTLRCSPISGHKSVSWYQQVLGQGPQFIFQYYEKEERGRGNFPDRFSARQFPNYSSELNVNALLLGDSALYLCASSHGTGYSNQPQHFGDGTRLSIL.